These 20 T cell receptor beta chains originate from one sample sequenced in a study of blood T cell repertoires in COVID-19. Here immunoSEQ multiplex PCR was the method, and the copy in TCRdb shows in-frame clones only, minus some. The table has about 410,000 clones, around 91% seen once. What was sequenced was peripheral blood. These receptors were obtained from a woman between 40 and 50 years old with COVID-19, enrolled during active disease.

The J gene is TRBJ1-1, the V gene TRBV19, with a possible D match to TRBD1 (5 bases). This CDR3 is built from 13 residues. V lost 7 bases and J 5 bases, leaving 14 bases between the germline ends. CDR1 is LNHDA and CDR2 is SQIVND in the germline V gene (reference sequence). CDR3: CASKPGPYTEAFF. The CDR3 region has the DNA TGTGCCAGTAAGCCAGGGCCTTATACTGAAGCTTTCTTT.

V gene TRBV7-2 combines with J gene TRBJ2-1; D unclear. V lost 2 bases, J lost 4 bases, and 12 bases lay in between. Per germline, CDR1 SGHTA and CDR2 FQGNSA. The CDR3 extends over 15 amino acids. Written as DNA, the CDR3 is TGTGCCAGCAGCTTAAATTGGGCTCCTTACAATGAGCAGTTCTTC. This codes for CASSLNWAPYNEQFF.

V and J are TRBV28 and TRBJ1-1, with TRBD1 matching over 12 bases. The CDR3 length is 17 residues. CDR1 is MDHEN, CDR2 SYDVKM, per germline. V lost 4 bases to trimming and J lost 5 bases; unmatched junction nucleotides: 11. CDR3 in DNA: TGTGCCAGCAGTTCCCCGGGACAGGGGGCGCGCAGTACTGAAGCTTTCTTT. It translates to CASSSPGQGARSTEAFF.

The chain carries TRBV7-2 and TRBJ1-2; 7 bases fit TRBD1. Trimming cost V 5 bases and J 0 bases; bases outside gene matches: 9. The CDR3 totals 16 residues. The germline V gene encodes CDR1 SGHTA and CDR2 FQGNSA. Here the CDR3 reads CASSPQTGRANYGYTF. In DNA form, the CDR3 reads TGTGCCAGCAGCCCCCAGACAGGGAGAGCTAACTATGGCTACACCTTC.

This sequence joins TRBV9 and TRBJ2-7, with TRBD2 matching 7 bases. The germline V gene encodes CDR1 SGDLS and CDR2 YYNGEE. CDR3 length equals 16 residues. J lost 3 bases, V lost 0 bases, and 9 bases had no gene match. DNA for the CDR3: TGTGCCAGCAGCGTAGCGGTACAGACTAGCTTCTACGAGCAGTACTTC. Encoded protein: CASSVAVQTSFYEQYF.

CDR3 in amino acids: CASKIRWDRDGYGYTF. In DNA form, the CDR3 reads TGTGCCAGCAAGATCCGATGGGACAGGGACGGCTATGGCTACACCTTC. This chain uses TRBV7-2 with TRBJ1-2; 9 bases are shared with TRBD1. This CDR3 comprises 16 residues. V lost 7 bases and J lost 4; bases outside the gene matches: 13. Germline V gene sequence: CDR1 SGHTA, CDR2 FQGNSA.

The chain employs TRBV28 and TRBJ2-1, with a tentative D call TRBD2 (5 bases). Germline lookup yields CDR1 MDHEN and CDR2 SYDVKM. The CDR3 is 15 amino acids. The germline V and J ends were trimmed by 3 bases and 9 bases, with 18 bases remaining between them. As DNA, the CDR3 is TGTGCCAGCAGTTTCAAACGGATTAATCGGGGTGAGCAGTTCTTC. Its protein is CASSFKRINRGEQFF.

The chain links TRBV7-2 to TRBJ1-2, with D possibly matching TRBD1 (6 bases). The germline V gene encodes CDR1 SGHTA and CDR2 FQGNSA. There are 14 residues in the CDR3. V was trimmed by 1 base and J by 6 bases, leaving 12 bases between them. The CDR3 here is CASSLGVRGHGYTF. The DNA of the CDR3 is TGTGCCAGCAGCTTAGGGGTCAGGGGCCATGGCTACACCTTC.

The V and J genes are TRBV6-6 and TRBJ2-3; a weak D match, TRBD2 (7 bases). The CDR3 covers 16 residues. In germline, CDR1 is MNHNY, CDR2 SVGAGI (reference sequence). Between the trimmed V and J ends, which lost 6 bases and 3 bases, there was a span of 19 bases. The CDR3 region has the DNA TGTGCCAGCAGCCAGGGTGGGGGGGCGAGGACAGATACGCAGTATTTT. This codes for CASSQGGGARTDTQYF.

This rearrangement joins TRBV30 to TRBJ1-6; D gene ambiguous. Trimming left V 3 bases short and J 7 bases short, with 10 bases between. CDR1 is GTSNPN, CDR2 SVGIG, per germline (reference sequence). The CDR3 has 13 amino acids. CDR3 nucleotides: TGTGCCTGGAGGGCAGCAGCGAATTCACCCCTCCACTTT. Protein product: CAWRAAANSPLHF.

The rearrangement joins TRBV19 to TRBJ1-5; no clear D gene. The CDR3 has 15 amino acids. Germline CDR1 and CDR2: LNHDA and SQIVND (reference sequence). Deletions cut 8 bases from V and 0 bases from J, with 14 bases between. CDR3 sequence: CASRAGRYSNQPQHF. As DNA, the CDR3 is TGTGCCAGTCGCGCAGGCCGATATAGCAATCAGCCCCAGCATTTT.

The chain links TRBV27 to TRBJ1-6; D unresolved. Trimming cost V 5 bases and J 1 base, with 9 bases left between them. The CDR3 runs to 15 residues. CDR1 is MNHEY, CDR2 SMNVEV, per germline (reference sequence). The CDR3 reads CASSTRGSYNSPLHF. In DNA, the CDR3 is TGTGCCAGCAGTACCCGCGGGTCCTATAATTCACCCCTCCACTTT.

This chain uses TRBV18 with TRBJ1-2, with 10 positions matching TRBD1. Germline CDR1 and CDR2: KGHSH and LQKENI. Trimming removed 2 bases from V and 2 bases from J; junction bases left unmatched: 11. There are 18 residues in the CDR3. The CDR3 reads CASSPGLGQGESNYGYTF. CDR3 nucleotides: TGTGCCAGCTCACCAGGACTAGGACAGGGGGAATCCAACTATGGCTACACCTTC.

Points on this clone: Distinct nucleotide sequences in the sample also encode this CDR3. The V gene is TRBV28, the J gene TRBJ2-3; D is undetermined. Germline V gene sequence: CDR1 MDHEN, CDR2 SYDVKM. The V and J ends lost 3 bases and 2 bases respectively, with 6 bases between them. The CDR3 loop spans 13 amino acids. This CDR3 reads CASSFYPTDTQYF. CDR3 coding DNA: TGTGCCAGCAGTTTCTATCCCACAGATACGCAGTATTTT.

The V and J genes are TRBV5-1 and TRBJ2-7; a possible D gene is TRBD2 (6 bases). CDR3 length: 13 amino acids. The V gene's germline CDR1 is SGHRS and CDR2 YFSETQ. V was pared by 7 bases and J by 4 bases, with 15 bases between. The CDR3 reads CASAPGGRYEQYF. CDR3 bases: TGCGCCAGCGCCCCTGGAGGGCGATACGAGCAGTACTTC. Together with reference TRBV5-1 and TRBJ2-7, the CDR3 gives the full variable domain: KAGVTQTPRYLIKTRGQQVTLSCSPISGHRSVSWYQQTPGQGLQFLFEYFSETQRNKGNFPGRFSGRQFSNSRSEMNVSTLELGDSALYLCASAPGGRYEQYFGPGTRLTVT.

The gene calls are TRBV5-4 and TRBJ2-2, with 9 bases lining up with TRBD1. Germline loops: CDR1 SGHNT, CDR2 YYREEE (reference sequence). V shed 5 bases, J shed 4 bases, and the junction held 6 bases outside the gene matches. The length of the CDR3 is 15 residues. Here the CDR3 reads CASRPGQGPTGELFF. As DNA, the CDR3 is TGTGCCAGCAGACCGGGACAGGGCCCCACCGGGGAGCTGTTTTTT.

The chain employs TRBV27 and TRBJ2-7; TRBD1 matches 9 bases. Trimming at V came to 2 bases and at J to 6 bases, leaving 8 bases not matched to a gene. The germline V gene encodes CDR1 MNHEY and CDR2 SMNVEV (reference sequence). The length of the CDR3 is 15 residues. The CDR3: CASSLTGTGRGEQYF. The CDR3 region has the DNA TGTGCCAGCAGTTTAACCGGGACAGGGAGGGGCGAGCAGTACTTC.

The chain combines TRBV11-2 with TRBJ2-1, with D possibly being TRBD2 (5 bases). V was clipped by 6 bases and J by 9 bases, with 18 bases between them. Per the germline V gene, CDR1 is SGHAT and CDR2 is FQNNGV. The CDR3 is made up of 14 amino acids. DNA for the CDR3: TGTGCCAGCAGACCTGGTGCTACTAGGGCTGAGCAGTTCTTC. Protein: CASRPGATRAEQFF. Combining the CDR3 with reference TRBV11-2 and TRBJ2-1 gives the whole variable domain EAGVAQSPRYKIIEKRQSVAFWCNPISGHATLYWYQQILGQGPKLLIQFQNNGVVDDSQLPKDRFSAERLKGVDSTLKIQPAKLEDSAVYLCASRPGATRAEQFFGPGTRLTVL.

V is TRBV9 and J is TRBJ1-2, with D maybe TRBD1 (5 bases). The germline gives CDR1 SGDLS, CDR2 YYNGEE. There are 15 residues in the CDR3. Trimming pared 0 bases from V and 1 base from J, leaving 10 bases between. The CDR3 loop is CASSVATQGNYGYTF. Written as DNA, the CDR3 is TGTGCCAGCAGCGTAGCTACGCAGGGTAACTATGGCTACACCTTC.

This clone was observed once. This chain uses TRBV28 with TRBJ1-6, with a possible D match to TRBD1 (6 bases). The length of the CDR3 is 12 residues. V lost 8 bases, J lost 12 bases, and 14 bases lay in between. The germline CDR1 and CDR2 sequences are MDHEN and SYDVKM. The CDR3 spells CASRSRGEPLHF. Here the CDR3 DNA reads TGTGCCAGCCGTTCCAGGGGAGAACCCCTCCACTTT.